The sequence of this TCR beta chain was determined in a study of CD8 T cells in ankylosing spondylitis. This clonotype was counted at least ten times. The antigen remains unidentified. TCRdb re-called the 5' RACE reads with MiXCR, one entry per CDR3 protein. This sample yields 500,000 or so distinct CDR3 sequences, of which 5.3% are seen a single time; 3% to 4% belongs to the top ten. Germline CDR1 is SGHRS and CDR2 is YFSETQ. The length of the CDR3 is 14 residues. V was trimmed by 4 bases and J by 6 bases, leaving 17 bases between them. General study findings and limits: A motif of eight highly homologous TCR beta variants was seen as apparently characteristic of ankylosing spondylitis blood.

This sequence originates from a male donor with ankylosing spondylitis. The rearrangement links TRBV5-1 to TRBJ2-7, with D maybe TRBD2 (6 bases). The sequenced sample was blood, either unsorted or a sorted T cell fraction (not recorded which). The CDR3 reads CASSGSAGLLEQYF. CDR3 bases: TGCGCCAGCAGCGGTTCGGCGGGGCTCCTCGAGCAGTACTTC.